This T cell receptor (beta chain) was found in a study of patients and donors after allogeneic stem cell transplantation. This clonotype was counted many times. TCRdb processed the RT-PCR reads anew with MiXCR; each CDR3 protein has one entry. The table includes about a million distinct CDR3 sequences, approximately 18% detected once. Germline CDR1 and CDR2: LGHNA and YNFKEQ. The CDR3 totals 16 residues. V dropped 0 bases and J dropped 4 bases, with 13 bases sitting between them. The receptor comes from a human donor who was either an allogeneic HSCT recipient or a stem cell or donor lymphocyte infusion donor (not recorded which). It is not recorded whose cells these are; they may come from a transplant donor. The chain combines TRBV4-2 with TRBJ2-1; D remains ambiguous. The source material was blood, either unsorted or a sorted T cell fraction (not recorded which). The CDR3 loop is CASSQDQVLGYNEQFF. DNA for the CDR3: TGTGCCAGCAGCCAAGATCAAGTCCTGGGGTACAATGAGCAGTTCTTC.